This T cell receptor (beta chain) was identified during a study of metastatic and nonmetastatic thyroid tumors. Methods used by the authors: A classifier for distant metastasis in papillary thyroid cancer was constructed using CDR3 differences observed across clinicopathological groups. TCRdb re-called the PCR reads via MiXCR. The V and J calls were not made by the authors but by TCRdb's processing. The sample comprises fewer than 40,000 clones, roughly 30% of which are singletons, and approximately 30% rests with the top ten. CDR3 length: 17 residues. CDR1 and CDR2 from the germline V gene are SGDLS and YYNGEE. There were no patients who had received any treatment before thyroid surgery. In the case of this clone: One end of the junction fails to match germline, which may point to a read error.

The chain employs TRBV9 and TRBJ2-3, with D perhaps matching TRBD1 (6 bases). Specimen: blood. The source is a female donor with papillary thyroid cancer or a benign thyroid nodule (not recorded which). Some clones in this sample may be carry-over from other donors' samples. CDR3 amino acids: CASSVEANQGFEDKQYF. CDR3 sequence (DNA): TGTGCCAGCAGCGTAGAAGCGAACCAGGGGTTCGAAGATAAGCAGTATTTT.